Each of the 10 T cell receptor beta chains below was sequenced from the same sample in a study of T cell responses to AZD1222 COVID-19 vaccine. The data were produced by immunoSEQ multiplex PCR, yet TCRdb's version contains in-frame clones alone and is incomplete. In the table there are about 97,000 clones, roughly 90% of which are singletons. Sequencing was performed on peripheral blood, taken on day 0 of AZD1222 vaccination. Every receptor here comes from an adult in good health.

The gene calls are TRBV3-1 (or the pseudogene TRBV3-2) and TRBJ2-7; TRBD1 is a possible D gene (5 bases). This CDR3 has 16 amino acids. V was trimmed by 1 base and J by 5 bases, leaving 18 bases between them. From germline, CDR1 is LGHDT and CDR2 YNNKEL (reference sequence). CDR3 amino acids: CASSQGGAPSSHEQYF. CDR3 sequence (DNA): TGTGCCAGCAGCCAAGGTGGGGCCCCCTCGTCCCACGAGCAGTACTTC.

This rearrangement joins TRBV10-3 to TRBJ2-7, with D perhaps TRBD1 (6 bases). The V gene lost 10 bases and the J gene lost 6 bases, with 25 bases spanning the gap. The CDR3 runs to 15 residues. The germline V gene has CDR1 ENHRY and CDR2 SYGVKD. As DNA, the CDR3 is TGTGCCAGCGGGCCCCACGGGACACCGGCGGGCGAGCAGTACTTC. This translates into CASGPHGTPAGEQYF.

The V and J genes are TRBV28 and TRBJ2-7, with 9 bases fitting TRBD2. Germline CDR1 is MDHEN and CDR2 is SYDVKM. CDR3 length: 15 residues. Trimming took 5 bases from V and 2 from J; bases not matched to a gene: 7. The CDR3 DNA follows: TGTGCCAGCAGTCTACTAGCGGGTGCCACCTACGAGCAGTACTTC. Amino acids: CASSLLAGATYEQYF.

The rearrangement links TRBV5-1 to TRBJ2-2; D is perhaps TRBD1 or TRBD2 (5 bases each). This CDR3 region has 15 residues. CDR1 is SGHRS and CDR2 is YFSETQ in the germline V gene. Trimming shortened V by 3 bases and J by 5 bases, and 14 bases separated the two germline ends. The DNA of the CDR3 is TGCGCCAGCAGCTCGGGGCCCTCGAGAACCGGGGAGCTGTTTTTT. It translates to CASSSGPSRTGELFF.

This clone was seen a handful of times. The gene calls are TRBV14 and TRBJ1-1; D perhaps matches TRBD1 (6 bases). CDR1 is SGHDN and CDR2 is FVKESK in the germline V gene. V lost 3 bases and J lost 1, with 6 bases in between. This CDR3 is built from 13 residues. CDR3 nucleotides: TGTGCCAGCAGCCAGGACAGGAACACTGAAGCTTTCTTT. It encodes CASSQDRNTEAFF. The whole variable domain, remainder taken from reference TRBV14 and TRBJ1-1, is EAGVTQFPSHSVIEKGQTVTLRCDPISGHDNLYWYRRVMGKEIKFLLHFVKESKQDESGMPNNRFLAERTGGTYSTLKVQPAELEDSGVYFCASSQDRNTEAFFGQGTRLTVV.

This chain connects TRBV7-2 to TRBJ2-4, with D possibly matching TRBD1 (6 bases). V dropped 6 bases and J dropped 2 bases, with 11 bases sitting between them. CDR3 length: 14 amino acids. CDR1 SGHTA and CDR2 FQGNSA come from the germline V gene. In nucleotides, the CDR3 is TGTGCCAGCAGTTTACAGGGATCCAAAAACATTCAGTACTTC. Its protein product is CASSLQGSKNIQYF.

This chain connects TRBV11-1 to TRBJ2-1; possible D gene TRBD2, 5 bases. CDR3 length: 13 residues. CDR1 is SGHAT, CDR2 FQDESV, per germline (reference sequence). V lost 6 bases and J lost 0, with 6 bases in between. The CDR3 DNA sequence: TGTGCCAGCAGGGAGGTCTCCTACAATGAGCAGTTCTTC. Translation: CASREVSYNEQFF.

This chain links TRBV18 with TRBJ1-4, with 7 bases matching TRBD1. Germline V CDR1 and CDR2: KGHSH, LQKENI. The CDR3 is made up of 14 amino acids. Trimming removed 2 bases from V and 7 bases from J; junction bases left unmatched: 4. Written as DNA, the CDR3 is TGTGCCAGCTCACCAGACAGGGTTCGTGAAAAACTGTTTTTT. This sequence encodes CASSPDRVREKLFF.

V usage is TRBV7-2 and J usage is TRBJ1-2; D unresolved. The V end lost 3 bases, the J end lost 0 bases, and 8 bases lay between the germline ends. Germline V gene lookup returns CDR1 SGHTA and CDR2 FQGNSA. The CDR3 is 14 amino acids. The CDR3 here is CASSFRESNYGYTF. CDR3 sequence (DNA): TGTGCCAGCAGCTTTAGGGAATCTAACTATGGCTACACCTTC.

The chain has TRBV14 and TRBJ2-1, with a tentative D call TRBD1 (5 bases). CDR3 length: 13 amino acids. Germline CDR1 is SGHDN and CDR2 is FVKESK. With 0 bases removed from V and 10 bases from J, the gap between germline ends came to 10 bases. The CDR3 DNA sequence: TGTGCCAGCAGCCAAGACAGGACATCAGAGCAGTTCTTC. Amino acids: CASSQDRTSEQFF.